The 16 T cell receptor beta chains below come from one sample, sequenced in a study of blood T cell repertoires in COVID-19. Sequencing used immunoSEQ multiplex PCR; TCRdb keeps in-frame clones, though not all of them. Of about 170,000 clones listed, less than 85% are singletons. The specimen sequenced was PBMCs or T cells enriched from blood (not recorded which). These receptors originate from a man aged 50 or older who had recovered from COVID-19.

This sequence joins TRBV6-6 and TRBJ2-1, with TRBD1 identical over 7 bases. The CDR3 extends over 11 amino acids. V was clipped by 5 bases and J by 15 bases; unmatched bases: 7. Germline V lookup: CDR1 MNHNY, CDR2 SVGAGI (reference sequence). This chain's CDR3 is CASSTGESLFF. The CDR3 DNA reads TGTGCCAGCAGTACAGGGGAAAGTCTGTTCTTC.

The J gene is TRBJ2-7, the V gene TRBV19; 9 bases line up with TRBD1. The CDR3 is 17 residues long. With 9 bases clipped from V and 7 bases from J, the junction kept 22 bases outside the gene matches. Per germline, CDR1 LNHDA and CDR2 SQIVND (reference sequence). The CDR3 region is CASATRLPGTGFYEQYF. CDR3 bases: TGTGCCAGCGCGACTAGACTCCCCGGGACAGGGTTCTATGAGCAGTACTTC.

This clone was detected only a few times. The CDR3 region has the DNA TGCGCCAGCAGTAGAGACAGGGTTGACTCTGGAAACACCATATATTTT. Protein product: CASSRDRVDSGNTIYF. This chain joins TRBV5-1 and TRBJ1-3; the match to TRBD1 covers 7 bases. V lost 5 bases, J lost 0 bases, and 8 bases stayed unmatched. The germline CDR1 and CDR2 sequences are SGHRS and YFSETQ. The CDR3 sequence is 16 residues long.

The V gene is TRBV27, the J gene TRBJ2-7, with D maybe TRBD1 (5 bases). Per the germline V gene, CDR1 is MNHEY and CDR2 is SMNVEV (reference sequence). The length of the CDR3 is 14 residues. Trimming shortened V by 1 base and J by 0 bases, and 7 bases separated the two germline ends. CDR3 DNA: TGTGCCAGCAGTTTATTAACAGGCTCCTACGAGCAGTACTTC. Amino acid sequence: CASSLLTGSYEQYF.

The chain combines TRBV11-2 with TRBJ1-2; no clear D. Germline V gives CDR1 SGHAT, CDR2 FQNNGV. The CDR3 runs to 14 residues. Trimming removed 0 bases at V and 5 bases at J, with 10 bases between. Written as DNA, the CDR3 is TGTGCCAGCAGCTTAGAAGAGGGCTTTTATGGCTACACCTTC. Its protein is CASSLEEGFYGYTF.

In this sample, this clone turned up once. In DNA, the CDR3 is TGTGCCAGCCGGACAGGGTTTCTGGCTAATGAAAAACTGTTTTTT. This sequence encodes CASRTGFLANEKLFF. The chain is built from TRBV7-2 and TRBJ1-4; 8 bases match TRBD1. Germline V gene lookup returns CDR1 SGHTA and CDR2 FQGNSA. V shed 8 bases, J shed 3 bases, and the junction held 8 bases outside the gene matches. The CDR3 has 15 amino acids.

This chain uses TRBV5-6 with TRBJ2-7; TRBD1 agrees at 7 bases. CDR1 and CDR2 (germline): SGHDT, YYEEEE. This CDR3 is built from 16 residues. J gave up 0 bases and V 3 bases, and 9 bases lay outside the gene matches. The CDR3 here is CASSWGWQGVSYEQYF. In DNA, the CDR3 is TGTGCCAGCAGCTGGGGGTGGCAGGGGGTCTCCTACGAGCAGTACTTC. The variable domain in full, completed from reference TRBV5-6 and TRBJ2-7, reads DAGVTQSPTHLIKTRGQQVTLRCSPKSGHDTVSWYQQALGQGPQFIFQYYEEEERQRGNFPDRFSGHQFPNYSSELNVNALLLGDSALYLCASSWGWQGVSYEQYFGPGTRLTVT.

V usage is TRBV5-6 and J usage is TRBJ2-7, with TRBD1 matching over 7 bases. CDR1 is SGHDT, CDR2 YYEEEE, per germline. The CDR3 totals 15 residues. Trimming took 5 bases from V and 5 from J; bases not matched to a gene: 13. CDR3 DNA sequence: TGTGCCAGCAGTTTAACAGGGGCCCTCCGCCACGAGCAGTACTTC. It is translated as CASSLTGALRHEQYF.

This clone was counted between two and nine times. This chain links TRBV3-1 (or the pseudogene TRBV3-2) with TRBJ1-3; 7 nucleotides agree with TRBD1. Trimming cost V 4 bases and J 0 bases; bases outside gene matches: 9. This CDR3 spans 17 amino acids. CDR1 is LGHDT and CDR2 is YNNKEL in the germline V gene (reference sequence). For the CDR3, the DNA is TGTGCCAGCAGCCGAGGGGGCCCTACCTCCTCTGGAAACACCATATATTTT. This encodes CASSRGGPTSSGNTIYF.

V is TRBV21-1 and J is TRBJ1-4; TRBD1 is the table's D call, not checked against the DNA. TRBV21-1 is deemed a pseudogene. This CDR3 is built from 17 residues. In DNA form, the CDR3 reads TGTGCCAGCAGCAAAGCGCTCCACAGGGGTGCTAATGAAAAACTGTTTTTT. Protein sequence: CASSKALHRGANEKLFF.

This clone was seen a handful of times. J is TRBJ1-4 and V is TRBV24-1, with D uncertain. The CDR3 runs 14 residues. V was shortened by 4 bases and J by 5 bases, with 10 bases between the two germline ends. CDR1 is KGHDR, CDR2 SFDVKD, per germline. The CDR3 DNA is TGTGCCACCAGTGAAAGCGGACCCAATGAAAAACTGTTTTTT. Translation: CATSESGPNEKLFF.

This chain links TRBV28 with TRBJ1-5, with D tentatively TRBD1 (6 bases). The V end lost 1 base, the J end lost 7 bases, and 14 bases lay between the germline ends. This CDR3 region has 15 residues. Germline-derived CDR1 and CDR2 are MDHEN and SYDVKM. In nucleotides, the CDR3 is TGTGCCAGCAGTTTATACGTGGCAGGGGAACAGCCCCAGCATTTT. Protein: CASSLYVAGEQPQHF.

This clone appeared a single time. V gene TRBV6-5 combines with J gene TRBJ2-7; 7 nucleotides match TRBD2. V lost 10 bases, J lost 6 bases, and 12 bases stayed unmatched. Germline V gene lookup returns CDR1 MNHEY and CDR2 SVGAGI. CDR3 length: 13 residues. CDR3 DNA sequence: TGTGCCACTGCGGGGGTTATTCTTCGCGAGCAGTACTTC. Encoded protein: CATAGVILREQYF.

The chain carries TRBV12-3 or TRBV12-4 and TRBJ1-3; no clear D. Trimming removed 7 bases at V and 4 bases at J, with 11 bases between. The CDR3 has 13 amino acids. The CDR3 sequence: CASTQFAGNTIYF. Here the CDR3 DNA reads TGTGCCAGCACCCAATTCGCGGGAAACACCATATATTTT.

In the case of this clone: This sample includes further DNA sequences coding for the same CDR3. The V gene is TRBV10-3, the J gene TRBJ2-3; D might be TRBD2 (6 bases). Trimming took 0 bases from V and 1 from J, leaving 8 bases between them. CDR3 size: 15 residues. From germline, CDR1 is ENHRY and CDR2 SYGVKD. The CDR3 sequence is CAISESASGTDTQYF. In nucleotides, the CDR3 is TGTGCCATCAGTGAGTCGGCTAGCGGCACAGATACGCAGTATTTT.

This clone has a handful of counts. The J gene is TRBJ2-1, the V gene TRBV6-2 or TRBV6-3; no definite D call. This CDR3 is built from 14 residues. Looked up from germline, CDR1 is MNHEY and CDR2 is SVGEGT. The V gene lost 6 bases and the J gene lost 6 bases, with 15 bases spanning the gap. The CDR3 DNA sequence: TGTGCCAGCAGCCTCTCTATCGCTCTCAATGAGCAGTTCTTC. It encodes CASSLSIALNEQFF.